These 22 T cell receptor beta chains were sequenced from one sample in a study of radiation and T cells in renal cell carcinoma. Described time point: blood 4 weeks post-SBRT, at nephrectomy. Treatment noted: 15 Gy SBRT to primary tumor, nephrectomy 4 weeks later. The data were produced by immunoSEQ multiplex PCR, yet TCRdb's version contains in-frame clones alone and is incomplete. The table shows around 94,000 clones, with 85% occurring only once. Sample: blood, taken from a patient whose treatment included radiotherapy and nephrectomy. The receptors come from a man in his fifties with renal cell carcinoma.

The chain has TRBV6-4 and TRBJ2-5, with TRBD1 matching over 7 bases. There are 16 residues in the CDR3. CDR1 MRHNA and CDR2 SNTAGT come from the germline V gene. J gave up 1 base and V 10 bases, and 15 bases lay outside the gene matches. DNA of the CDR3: TGTGCCATACGAAGCCGGGACAGAAGCTTCCAAGAGACCCAGTACTTC. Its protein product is CAIRSRDRSFQETQYF.

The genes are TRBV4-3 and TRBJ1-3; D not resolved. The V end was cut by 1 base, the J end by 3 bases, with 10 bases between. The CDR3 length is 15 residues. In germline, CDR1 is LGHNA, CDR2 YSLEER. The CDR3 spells CASSQARAFGNTIYF. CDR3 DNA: TGCGCCAGCAGCCAAGCGCGAGCTTTTGGAAACACCATATATTTT.

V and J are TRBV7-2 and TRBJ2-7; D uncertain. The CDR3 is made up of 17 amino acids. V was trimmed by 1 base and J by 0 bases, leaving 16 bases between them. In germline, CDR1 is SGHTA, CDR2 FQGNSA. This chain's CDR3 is CASSLVWIGTISYEQYF. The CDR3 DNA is TGTGCCAGCAGCTTAGTTTGGATCGGAACAATCTCCTACGAGCAGTACTTC.

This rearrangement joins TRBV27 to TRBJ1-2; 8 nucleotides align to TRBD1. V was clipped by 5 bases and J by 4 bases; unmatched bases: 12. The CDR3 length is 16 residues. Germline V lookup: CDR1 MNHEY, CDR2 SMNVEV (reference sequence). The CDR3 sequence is CASSKNGQGSIYGYTF. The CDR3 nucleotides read TGTGCCAGCAGTAAAAATGGACAGGGATCGATCTATGGCTACACCTTC.

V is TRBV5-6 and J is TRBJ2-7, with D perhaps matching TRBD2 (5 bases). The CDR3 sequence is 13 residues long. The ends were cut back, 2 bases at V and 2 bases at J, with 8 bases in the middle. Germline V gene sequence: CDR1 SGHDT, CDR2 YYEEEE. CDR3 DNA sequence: TGTGCCAGCAGCTTCGGACTTCCCTACGAGCAGTACTTC. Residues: CASSFGLPYEQYF.

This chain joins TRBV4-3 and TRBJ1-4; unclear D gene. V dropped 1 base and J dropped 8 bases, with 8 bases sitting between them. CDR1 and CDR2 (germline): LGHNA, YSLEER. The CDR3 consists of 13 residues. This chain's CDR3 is CASSQVVWEKLFF. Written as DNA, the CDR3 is TGCGCCAGCAGCCAAGTTGTGTGGGAAAAACTGTTTTTT.

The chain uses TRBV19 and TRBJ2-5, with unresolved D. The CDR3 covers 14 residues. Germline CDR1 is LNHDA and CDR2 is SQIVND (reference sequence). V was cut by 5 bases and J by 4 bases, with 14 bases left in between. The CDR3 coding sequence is TGTGCCAGTAGTCCAAGCCAGCAGCGAGAGACCCAGTACTTC. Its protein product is CASSPSQQRETQYF.

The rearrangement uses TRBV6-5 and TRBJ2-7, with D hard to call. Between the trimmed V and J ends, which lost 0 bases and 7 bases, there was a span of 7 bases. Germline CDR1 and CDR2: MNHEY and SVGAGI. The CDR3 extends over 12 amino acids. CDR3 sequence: CASSYSTGEQYF. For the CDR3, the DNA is TGTGCCAGCAGTTACTCGACTGGTGAGCAGTACTTC.

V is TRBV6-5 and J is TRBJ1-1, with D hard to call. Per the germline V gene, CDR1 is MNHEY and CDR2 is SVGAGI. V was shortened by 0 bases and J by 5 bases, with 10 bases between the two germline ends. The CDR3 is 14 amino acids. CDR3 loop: CASSYSGYRTEAFF. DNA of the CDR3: TGTGCCAGCAGTTACTCGGGGTACAGAACTGAAGCTTTCTTT.

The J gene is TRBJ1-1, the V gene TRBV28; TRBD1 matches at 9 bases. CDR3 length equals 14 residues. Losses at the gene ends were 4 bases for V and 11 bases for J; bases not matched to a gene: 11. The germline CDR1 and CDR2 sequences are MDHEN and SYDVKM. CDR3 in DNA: TGTGCCAGCAGTTCACCTCCGGGACAGGGACATGCTTTCTTT. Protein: CASSSPPGQGHAFF.

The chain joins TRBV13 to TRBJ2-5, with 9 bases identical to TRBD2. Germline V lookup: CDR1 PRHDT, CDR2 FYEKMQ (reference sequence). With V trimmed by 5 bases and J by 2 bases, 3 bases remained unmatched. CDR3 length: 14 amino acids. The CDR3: CASSPSGGQETQYF. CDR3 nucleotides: TGTGCCAGCAGCCCAAGCGGGGGGCAAGAGACCCAGTACTTC.

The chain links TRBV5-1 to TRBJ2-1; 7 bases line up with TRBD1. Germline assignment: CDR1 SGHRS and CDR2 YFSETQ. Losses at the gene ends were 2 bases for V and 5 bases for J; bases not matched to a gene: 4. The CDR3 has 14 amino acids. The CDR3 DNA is TGCGCCAGCAGCTTACAGGGGCTTGACAATGAGCAGTTCTTC. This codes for CASSLQGLDNEQFF.

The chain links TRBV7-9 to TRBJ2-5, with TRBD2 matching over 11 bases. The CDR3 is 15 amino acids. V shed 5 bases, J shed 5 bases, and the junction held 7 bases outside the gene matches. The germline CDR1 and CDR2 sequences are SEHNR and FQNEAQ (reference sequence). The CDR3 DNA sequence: TGTGCCAGCAGCGTTAGCGGGGGGGTTGGCGAGACCCAGTACTTC. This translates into CASSVSGGVGETQYF. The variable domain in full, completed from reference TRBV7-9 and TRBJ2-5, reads DTGVSQNPRHKITKRGQNVTFRCDPISEHNRLYWYRQTLGQGPEFLTYFQNEAQLEKSRLLSDRFSAERPKGSFSTLEIQRTEQGDSAMYLCASSVSGGVGETQYFGPGTRLLVL.

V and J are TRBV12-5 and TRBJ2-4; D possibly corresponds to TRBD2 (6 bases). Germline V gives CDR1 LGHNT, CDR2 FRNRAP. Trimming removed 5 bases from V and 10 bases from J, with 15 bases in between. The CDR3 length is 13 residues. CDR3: CASGSSGTGIQYF. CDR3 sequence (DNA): TGTGCTAGTGGTAGCTCCGGGACTGGGATTCAGTACTTC. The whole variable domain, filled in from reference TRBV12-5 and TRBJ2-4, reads DARVTQTPRHKVTEMGQEVTMRCQPILGHNTVFWYRQTMMQGLELLAYFRNRAPLDDSGMPKDRFSAEMPDATLATLKIQPSEPRDSAVYFCASGSSGTGIQYFGAGTRLSVL.

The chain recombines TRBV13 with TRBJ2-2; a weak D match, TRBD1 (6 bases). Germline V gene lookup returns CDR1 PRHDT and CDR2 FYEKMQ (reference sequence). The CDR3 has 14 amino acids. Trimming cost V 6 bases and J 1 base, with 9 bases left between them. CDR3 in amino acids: CASRLGQNTGELFF. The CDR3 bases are TGTGCCAGCAGACTGGGACAGAACACCGGGGAGCTGTTTTTT.

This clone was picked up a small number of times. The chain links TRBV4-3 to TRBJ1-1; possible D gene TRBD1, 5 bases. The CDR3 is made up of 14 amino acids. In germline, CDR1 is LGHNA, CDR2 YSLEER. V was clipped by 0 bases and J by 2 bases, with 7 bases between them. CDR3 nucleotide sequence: TGCGCCAGCAGCCAAGATCAGGGAAACACTGAAGCTTTCTTT. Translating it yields CASSQDQGNTEAFF.

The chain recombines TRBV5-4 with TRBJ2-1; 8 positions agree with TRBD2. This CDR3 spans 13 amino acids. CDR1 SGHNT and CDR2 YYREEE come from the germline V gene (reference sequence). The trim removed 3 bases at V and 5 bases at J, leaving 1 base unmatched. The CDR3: CASSSSGHNEQFF. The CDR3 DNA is TGTGCCAGCAGCTCTAGCGGGCACAATGAGCAGTTCTTC.

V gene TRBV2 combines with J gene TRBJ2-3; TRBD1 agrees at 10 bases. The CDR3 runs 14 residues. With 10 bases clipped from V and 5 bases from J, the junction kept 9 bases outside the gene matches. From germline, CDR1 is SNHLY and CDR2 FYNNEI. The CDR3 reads CAISDRGRRDTQYF. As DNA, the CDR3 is TGTGCCATCTCAGACAGGGGGCGTAGAGATACGCAGTATTTT.

CDR3 region: CASSQRGGNSPLHF. CDR3 DNA: TGTGCCAGCAGCCAAAGGGGGGGTAATTCACCCCTCCACTTT. The chain links TRBV7-2 to TRBJ1-6; tentative D call: TRBD1 (6 bases). V lost 5 bases, J lost 6 bases, and 11 bases lay in between. Germline CDR1 reads SGHTA; CDR2 reads FQGNSA. CDR3 length equals 14 residues.

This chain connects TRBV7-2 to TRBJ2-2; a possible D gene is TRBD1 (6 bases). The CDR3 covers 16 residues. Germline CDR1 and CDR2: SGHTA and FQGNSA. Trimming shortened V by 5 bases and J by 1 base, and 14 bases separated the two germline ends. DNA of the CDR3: TGTGCCAGCAGCCCAGAGGCAGGGGTGAACACCGGGGAGCTGTTTTTT. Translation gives CASSPEAGVNTGELFF.

In nucleotides, the CDR3 is TGTGCCAGCAGTGTCTACAGGGAAGCCGGGGAGCTGTTTTTT. It is translated as CASSVYREAGELFF. The chain is built from TRBV27 and TRBJ2-2; a weak D match, TRBD1 (6 bases). This CDR3 is 14 amino acids long. Trimming cost V 5 bases and J 6 bases, with 13 bases left between them. Germline V lookup: CDR1 MNHEY, CDR2 SMNVEV (reference sequence).

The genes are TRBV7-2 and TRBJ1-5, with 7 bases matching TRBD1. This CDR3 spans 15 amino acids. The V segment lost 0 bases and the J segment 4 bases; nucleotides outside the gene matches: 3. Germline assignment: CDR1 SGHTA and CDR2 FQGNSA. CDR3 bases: TGTGCCAGCAGCTTAGCCCCGACAGGGAATCAGCCCCAGCATTTT. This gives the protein CASSLAPTGNQPQHF.